Below are 24 T cell receptor beta chains sequenced from a single sample in a study of blood T cell repertoires in COVID-19. TCRdb keeps only in-frame clones here, not all; method: immunoSEQ multiplex PCR. This table holds roughly 200,000 clones, about 82% found once. The sequencing input was PBMCs or T cells enriched from blood (not recorded which). These receptors were collected from a man aged 40-50 years with acute COVID-19.

J is TRBJ1-5 and V is TRBV2; the D is unclear. Deletions cut 6 bases from V and 3 bases from J, with 12 bases between. This CDR3 contains 14 residues. The germline CDR1 and CDR2 sequences are SNHLY and FYNNEI. CDR3 in DNA: TGTGCCAGCAGCCGAAACAGAGACAATCAGCCCCAGCATTTT. Its protein is CASSRNRDNQPQHF.

V and J are TRBV4-3 and TRBJ2-2; no firm D call. The CDR3 contains 12 residues. The germline V and J ends were trimmed by 1 base and 7 bases, with 4 bases remaining between them. The V gene's germline CDR1 is LGHNA and CDR2 YSLEER. In DNA form, the CDR3 reads TGCGCCAGCAGCCAAGCTATCGGGGAGCTGTTTTTT. Protein sequence: CASSQAIGELFF.

The chain uses TRBV7-2 and TRBJ1-2; D might be TRBD1 (6 bases). CDR3 length: 14 amino acids. Germline V gene data show CDR1 as SGHTA and CDR2 as FQGNSA. Trimming shortened V by 2 bases and J by 8 bases, and 15 bases separated the two germline ends. Here the CDR3 DNA reads TGTGCCAGCAGCTTACAGGGGTCGGCAGACGGCTACACCTTC. Its translation is CASSLQGSADGYTF. The full variable domain, completed using reference TRBV7-2 and TRBJ1-2, is GAGVSQSPSNKVTEKGKDVELRCDPISGHTALYWYRQSLGQGLEFLIYFQGNSAPDKSGLPSDRFSAERTGGSVSTLTIQRTQQEDSAVYLCASSLQGSADGYTFGSGTRLTVV.

The chain recombines TRBV7-9 with TRBJ2-7; maybe TRBD1 (6 bases). V dropped 5 bases and J dropped 4 bases, with 12 bases sitting between them. The CDR3 covers 13 residues. CDR1 and CDR2 from the germline V gene are SEHNR and FQNEAQ (reference sequence). DNA for the CDR3: TGTGCCAGCAGCGAGAGGACAGCGTACGAGCAGTACTTC. Amino acid sequence: CASSERTAYEQYF.

The CDR3 here is CASSTSRQGRTDTQYF. The CDR3 coding sequence is TGTGCCAGTAGTACCTCCCGACAGGGACGCACAGATACGCAGTATTTT. The rearrangement links TRBV19 to TRBJ2-3; 7 bases fit TRBD1. Germline V gives CDR1 LNHDA, CDR2 SQIVND (reference sequence). This CDR3 is built from 16 residues. The junction had 8 bases not matched to a gene; V was cut back by 4 bases and J by 1 base.

V gene TRBV28 combines with J gene TRBJ1-1; D remains ambiguous. V was trimmed by 6 bases and J by 1 base, leaving 15 bases between them. Germline V gene lookup returns CDR1 MDHEN and CDR2 SYDVKM. The CDR3 runs 15 residues. The CDR3 coding sequence is TGTGCCAGCAGCCCCACGGGAGTTCGGAACACTGAAGCTTTCTTT. Its translation: CASSPTGVRNTEAFF. The variable domain in full, with the rest retrieved from reference TRBV28 and TRBJ1-1, is DVKVTQSSRYLVKRTGEKVFLECVQDMDHENMFWYRQDPGLGLRLIYFSYDVKMKEKGDIPEGYSVSREKKERFSLILESASTNQTSMYLCASSPTGVRNTEAFFGQGTRLTVV.

This clone was counted only a few times. The chain employs TRBV14 and TRBJ1-2, with D maybe TRBD1 (6 bases). V was clipped by 4 bases and J by 1 base, with 13 bases between them. The CDR3 runs to 15 residues. Germline-derived CDR1 and CDR2 are SGHDN and FVKESK. In nucleotides, the CDR3 is TGTGCCAGCAGCCCGCCGGGACACCTTAACTATGGCTACACCTTC. Residues: CASSPPGHLNYGYTF.

This clone appeared once. The chain couples TRBV7-2 to TRBJ1-5; D is undetermined. V shed 4 bases and J shed 2 bases, with 12 bases lying between them. The CDR3 totals 15 residues. The germline gives CDR1 SGHTA, CDR2 FQGNSA. CDR3 residues: CASSWRSDGNQPQHF. CDR3 sequence (DNA): TGTGCCAGCAGCTGGAGGTCTGATGGCAATCAGCCCCAGCATTTT.

The genes are TRBV25-1 and TRBJ2-7; 9 bases are a match to TRBD1. V shed 5 bases, J shed 7 bases, and the junction held 6 bases outside the gene matches. The CDR3 spans 13 residues. Germline-derived CDR1 and CDR2 are MGHDK and SYGVNS. The CDR3 DNA is TGTGCCAGCAGTCCACAGGGGGCACTTGAGCAGTACTTC. Translated: CASSPQGALEQYF.

The chain joins TRBV5-4 to TRBJ2-3, with D hard to call. Trimming shortened V by 4 bases and J by 5 bases, and 8 bases separated the two germline ends. There are 12 residues in the CDR3. CDR1 is SGHNT, CDR2 YYREEE, per germline (reference sequence). The CDR3: CASSPERDTQYF. CDR3 in DNA: TGTGCCAGCAGCCCGGAGCGAGATACGCAGTATTTT. Using reference TRBV5-4 and TRBJ2-3 for the parts outside the CDR3, the full variable domain is ETGVTQSPTHLIKTRGQQVTLRCSSQSGHNTVSWYQQALGQGPQFIFQYYREEENGRGNFPPRFSGLQFPNYSSELNVNALELDDSALYLCASSPERDTQYFGPGTRLTVL.

J is TRBJ2-3 and V is TRBV7-9, with 11 bases matching TRBD2. Trimming cost V 5 bases and J 2 bases; bases outside gene matches: 6. This CDR3 contains 16 residues. CDR1 SEHNR and CDR2 FQNEAQ come from the germline V gene (reference sequence). The CDR3 DNA sequence: TGTGCCAGCAGCATAGGGACTAGCGGAAACACAGATACGCAGTATTTT. It encodes CASSIGTSGNTDTQYF.

This CDR3 is CASSLGQNTEAFF. The CDR3 bases are TGTGCCAGCAGCCTGGGACAGAACACTGAAGCTTTCTTT. This chain connects TRBV6-5 to TRBJ1-1, with D perhaps TRBD1 (6 bases). V was clipped by 6 bases and J by 1 base, with 9 bases between them. CDR3 length equals 13 residues. Germline V gives CDR1 MNHEY, CDR2 SVGAGI.

V and J are TRBV19 and TRBJ2-1, with D perhaps matching TRBD1 (6 bases). V dropped 4 bases and J dropped 9 bases, with 16 bases sitting between them. This CDR3 has 14 amino acids. CDR1 and CDR2 from the germline V gene are LNHDA and SQIVND (reference sequence). This CDR3 is CASSNVAGEGEQFF. CDR3 sequence (DNA): TGTGCCAGTAGTAACGTCGCAGGGGAAGGTGAGCAGTTCTTC. The entire variable domain, with the rest obtained from reference TRBV19 and TRBJ2-1, is as follows: DGGITQSPKYLFRKEGQNVTLSCEQNLNHDAMYWYRQDPGQGLRLIYYSQIVNDFQKGDIAEGYSVSREKKESFPLTVTSAQKNPTAFYLCASSNVAGEGEQFFGPGTRLTVL.

This clone was seen more than once but under ten times. The DNA of the CDR3 is TGTGCCATCAGATTTGGACAGGGGGTGAACGAGCAGTACTTC. It encodes CAIRFGQGVNEQYF. The chain is built from TRBV10-3 and TRBJ2-7; 10 nucleotides line up with TRBD1. The V gene's germline CDR1 is ENHRY and CDR2 SYGVKD. The J segment lost 5 bases and the V segment lost 6 bases, leaving 7 bases of the junction unmatched. This CDR3 contains 14 residues.

The chain has TRBV15 and TRBJ2-3; D uncertain. CDR1 LNHNV and CDR2 YYDKDF come from the germline V gene (reference sequence). The CDR3 covers 15 residues. V dropped 5 bases and J dropped 0 bases, with 12 bases sitting between them. For the CDR3, the DNA is TGTGCCACCAGCCGTACGCTATCAAGCACAGATACGCAGTATTTT. Protein sequence: CATSRTLSSTDTQYF. Variable domain in full (rest from reference TRBV15 and TRBJ2-3): DAMVIQNPRYQVTQFGKPVTLSCSQTLNHNVMYWYQQKSSQAPKLLFHYYDKDFNNEADTPDNFQSRRPNTSFCFLDIRSPGLGDTAMYLCATSRTLSSTDTQYFGPGTRLTVL.

CDR3 residues: CASSQVGNYNSPLHF. CDR3 coding DNA: TGCGCCAGCAGCCAAGTCGGGAACTATAATTCACCCCTCCACTTT. The chain combines TRBV4-1 with TRBJ1-6, with D unresolved. The CDR3 runs to 15 residues. From germline, CDR1 is MGHRA and CDR2 YSYEKL. V lost 1 base to trimming and J lost 3 bases, with 7 bases between them.

The chain recombines TRBV29-1 with TRBJ2-7, with TRBD1 matching 9 bases. V dropped 6 bases and J dropped 3; count of bases not matched to a gene: 6. CDR3 length: 13 residues. The V gene's germline CDR1 is SQVTM and CDR2 ANQGSEA. The CDR3 loop reads CSVSGTGNYEQYF. The CDR3 DNA sequence: TGCAGCGTCTCCGGGACAGGGAACTACGAGCAGTACTTC.

This clone appeared a single time. The rearrangement uses TRBV3-1 (or the pseudogene TRBV3-2) and TRBJ2-1; TRBD2 matches 8 bases. Per the germline V gene, CDR1 is LGHDT and CDR2 is YNNKEL (reference sequence). The CDR3 consists of 18 residues. Unmatched junction bases numbered 12, after V lost 1 base and J lost 4 bases. In DNA, the CDR3 is TGTGCCAGCAGCCAAGGGACACTGCCGGGAGGGATTTACAATGAGCAGTTCTTC. Amino acid sequence: CASSQGTLPGGIYNEQFF.

This chain uses TRBV7-2 with TRBJ1-4, with 7 nucleotides matching TRBD1. V was clipped by 5 bases and J by 7 bases; unmatched bases: 4. Per germline, CDR1 SGHTA and CDR2 FQGNSA. CDR3 length equals 13 residues. As DNA, the CDR3 is TGTGCCAGCAGCACAGGGGTGCGTGAAAAACTGTTTTTT. Translation: CASSTGVREKLFF.

The chain uses TRBV4-2 and TRBJ1-4, with D hard to call. Per germline, CDR1 LGHNA and CDR2 YNFKEQ. CDR3 length: 16 residues. Trimming removed 1 base at V and 7 bases at J, with 16 bases between. The DNA of the CDR3 is TGTGCCAGCAGCCAAGTGGAGGCGGCAGTGGGTGAAAAACTGTTTTTT. Its translation is CASSQVEAAVGEKLFF.

This chain connects TRBV28 to TRBJ2-2, with D maybe TRBD2 (6 bases). CDR3 length equals 16 residues. V lost 4 bases, J lost 2 bases, and 14 bases lay in between. Germline V gives CDR1 MDHEN, CDR2 SYDVKM. This CDR3 is CASSSGGLGNTGELFF. The DNA of the CDR3 is TGTGCCAGCAGTTCCGGGGGACTGGGTAACACCGGGGAGCTGTTTTTT. The whole variable domain, remainder taken from reference TRBV28 and TRBJ2-2, is DVKVTQSSRYLVKRTGEKVFLECVQDMDHENMFWYRQDPGLGLRLIYFSYDVKMKEKGDIPEGYSVSREKKERFSLILESASTNQTSMYLCASSSGGLGNTGELFFGEGSRLTVL.

As for this clone: Compared with germline, one end of the junction differs, possibly owing to a read error. The J gene is TRBJ2-7, the V gene TRBV11-2; D gene unclear. The CDR3 is 14 residues long. Germline-derived CDR1 and CDR2 are SGHAT and FQNNGV. CDR3 nucleotides: TGTGCCAGCAGCTTAGTCGACAACACTTACGGGCAGTACTTC. This gives the protein CASSLVDNTYGQYF.

The chain joins TRBV7-9 to TRBJ2-7; TRBD1 aligns across 9 bases. V shed 3 bases, J shed 5 bases, and the junction held 5 bases outside the gene matches. The V gene's germline CDR1 is SEHNR and CDR2 FQNEAQ (reference sequence). This CDR3 region has 14 residues. The CDR3 nucleotides are TGTGCCAGCAGCTTGAACAGGGGGCAAGACGAGCAGTACTTC. It codes for CASSLNRGQDEQYF.

The chain couples TRBV6-2 or TRBV6-3 to TRBJ2-1; D is unresolved. Germline V gene lookup returns CDR1 MNHEY and CDR2 SVGEGT. This CDR3 is 12 amino acids long. Between the trimmed V and J ends, which lost 3 bases and 7 bases, there was a span of 7 bases. The CDR3 spells CASSYRVNEQFF. The CDR3 DNA sequence: TGTGCCAGCAGTTATCGGGTGAATGAGCAGTTCTTC.